The subject of this entry is one T cell receptor (beta chain). Antigen unknown. The sample holds other DNA sequences that translate to the same CDR3. Mismatch repair deficiency was confirmed in all patients, by PCR or immunohistochemistry. The TCR-sequenced patients were three responders to pembrolizumab. The data originate from a study of PD-1 blockade in mismatch repair-deficient tumors. Findings of the study overall: After pembrolizumab, tumor-resident clones rose rapidly, then generally contracted before radiologic responses.

Profiling relied on immunoSEQ multiplex PCR, and the TCRdb table lists in-frame clones only, not all of them. The repertoire holds tens of thousands of clones, with approximately 81% as singletons. The CDR3 is made up of 13 amino acids. V dropped 2 bases and J dropped 10 bases, with 12 bases sitting between them. Germline V lookup: CDR1 MNHEY, CDR2 SMNVEV (reference sequence). The sequence was collected from an adult with mismatch repair-deficient cancer. The material sequenced was peripheral blood, taken roughly 21 weeks after starting pembrolizumab. This chain connects TRBV27 to TRBJ2-1, with D maybe TRBD2 (5 bases). For the CDR3, the DNA is TGTGCCAGCAGTTTAGGCCCCGGCGGGGAGCAGTTCTTC. This sequence encodes CASSLGPGGEQFF.